These 10 T cell receptor beta chains were sequenced from one sample in a study of blood T cell repertoires in COVID-19. The table came from immunoSEQ multiplex PCR; TCRdb's copy has only in-frame clones and leaves some out. The top ten clones hold about 2.4% of a sample with 150,000 to 190,000 clones, roughly nine tenths of them seen once. Sample: peripheral blood. These receptors came from a woman aged 65 to 85 with acute or convalescent COVID-19.

The chain employs TRBV6-1 and TRBJ1-2; possible D gene TRBD1, 5 bases. The CDR3 runs 14 residues. The V end lost 2 bases, the J end lost 5 bases, and 12 bases lay between the germline ends. CDR1 and CDR2 from the germline V gene are MNHNS and SASEGT. The CDR3 sequence: CASSELWGEYGYTF. The CDR3 DNA is TGTGCCAGCAGTGAACTGTGGGGGGAATATGGCTACACCTTC.

CDR3 DNA: TGTGCCAGCGCTCGCTTAGGGACAGGGCAAGCGAGTGAAAAACTGTTTTTT. The encoded protein is CASARLGTGQASEKLFF. The chain uses TRBV27 and TRBJ1-4; TRBD1 matches at 9 bases. The CDR3 is made up of 17 amino acids. CDR1 and CDR2 (germline): MNHEY, SMNVEV (reference sequence). Trimming cost V 8 bases and J 7 bases; bases outside gene matches: 17.

The V call is TRBV27, the J call TRBJ1-6; TRBD1 matches at 8 bases. This CDR3 has 17 residues. Germline V gene sequence: CDR1 MNHEY, CDR2 SMNVEV (reference sequence). V lost 2 bases, J lost 8 bases, and 11 bases stayed unmatched. The CDR3: CASSLPSRTGSYSPLHF. The CDR3 nucleotides read TGTGCCAGCAGTTTACCTTCCCGGACAGGGAGCTATTCACCCCTCCACTTT.

This sequence joins TRBV11-3 and TRBJ2-2, with a possible D match to TRBD1 (5 bases). Germline CDR1 and CDR2: SGHNT and YENEEA. V dropped 3 bases and J dropped 5 bases, with 10 bases sitting between them. The CDR3 extends over 14 amino acids. The CDR3 nucleotides read TGTGCCAGCAGCTTTTCAGGGTGGACCGGGGAGCTGTTTTTT. Its protein product is CASSFSGWTGELFF.

J is TRBJ2-7 and V is TRBV11-2, with a tentative D call TRBD1 (5 bases). The CDR3 runs 15 residues. Trimming took 0 bases from V and 1 from J, leaving 10 bases between them. The germline V gene encodes CDR1 SGHAT and CDR2 FQNNGV. CDR3 nucleotide sequence: TGTGCCAGCAGCTTAGATCGGACACTTTCCTACGAGCAGTACTTC. Amino acids: CASSLDRTLSYEQYF.

This clone has a handful of counts. The V and J genes are TRBV29-1 and TRBJ2-3; the D gene is possibly TRBD1 (6 bases). The CDR3 length is 15 residues. V was cut by 6 bases and J by 4 bases, with 20 bases left in between. Germline V gene data show CDR1 as SQVTM and CDR2 as ANQGSEA. CDR3 sequence: CSVTQGTDRPDTQYF. The CDR3 nucleotides read TGCAGCGTCACCCAGGGGACGGACCGGCCAGATACGCAGTATTTT.

This sequence joins TRBV28 and TRBJ1-4; the D is unclear. V gave up 8 bases and J gave up 5 bases, with 6 bases separating them. CDR3 length equals 11 residues. Germline V gene lookup returns CDR1 MDHEN and CDR2 SYDVKM. The CDR3 coding sequence is TGTGCCAGCGGGCCGAATGAAAAACTGTTTTTT. Translating it yields CASGPNEKLFF.

V is TRBV2 and J is TRBJ1-3; D remains ambiguous. Germline lookup yields CDR1 SNHLY and CDR2 FYNNEI. The CDR3 contains 15 residues. Between the trimmed V and J ends, which lost 0 bases and 0 bases, there was a span of 6 bases. CDR3 nucleotide sequence: TGTGCCAGCAGTGAAGCCGGTAGCTCTGGAAACACCATATATTTT. Its protein product is CASSEAGSSGNTIYF.

The V gene is TRBV12-5, the J gene TRBJ2-2; 12 bases align to TRBD2. The CDR3 contains 19 residues. V was clipped by 3 bases and J by 0 bases; unmatched bases: 8. Germline V lookup: CDR1 LGHNT, CDR2 FRNRAP. The CDR3 DNA sequence: TGTGCTAGTGGTTTCTTGGGGACTAGCGGGCCCGCGAACACCGGGGAGCTGTTTTTT. Protein: CASGFLGTSGPANTGELFF.

This chain uses TRBV7-2 with TRBJ1-2, with 8 bases that match TRBD1. Germline lookup yields CDR1 SGHTA and CDR2 FQGNSA. The CDR3 contains 19 residues. Trimming took 2 bases from V and 3 from J; bases not matched to a gene: 17. The CDR3 sequence is CASSLMGTGGQGVYYGYTF. CDR3 in DNA: TGTGCCAGCAGCTTAATGGGTACTGGAGGACAGGGCGTTTACTATGGCTACACCTTC. The variable domain in full, completed from reference TRBV7-2 and TRBJ1-2, reads GAGVSQSPSNKVTEKGKDVELRCDPISGHTALYWYRQSLGQGLEFLIYFQGNSAPDKSGLPSDRFSAERTGGSVSTLTIQRTQQEDSAVYLCASSLMGTGGQGVYYGYTFGSGTRLTVV.